The entry below gives a single T cell receptor beta chain sequence along with its context. Its antigen remains unknown. There are 14 residues in the CDR3. V lost 6 bases, J lost 2 bases, and 6 bases stayed unmatched. CDR1 DFQATT and CDR2 SNEGSKA come from the germline V gene (reference sequence). The data derive from a study of CD8 T cells in ankylosing spondylitis. Findings and limits, study-wide: Certain motif variants had earlier appeared in reactive arthritis synovial fluid and blood. Disease-linked clones bore a CD8+ phenotype, appearing relatively rarely in peripheral blood. Several highly homologous variants formed a TCR beta motif that appeared characteristic of ankylosing spondylitis blood. Significant enrichment of disease-linked clones was reported in matched ankylosing spondylitis synovial fluid.

Libraries of TCR beta came from quantitative 5'-RACE with molecular barcodes. From the 5' RACE reads, TCRdb called clonotypes with MiXCR, one entry per CDR3 protein. Among around 770,000 distinct CDR3 sequences listed, 10% to 15% were seen once. What was sequenced was blood, either unsorted or a sorted T cell fraction (not recorded which). The gene calls are TRBV20-1 and TRBJ2-3, with 9 bases lining up with TRBD1. This sequence originates from a male donor with ankylosing spondylitis. In DNA form, the CDR3 reads TGCAGTGCGAGGACAGGGGACTACACAGATACGCAGTATTTT. Translation: CSARTGDYTDTQYF.